The 22 T cell receptor beta chains below all came from one sample that was sequenced in a study of cytomegalovirus exposure and HLA in healthy donors. Researchers ran the PCR with 60 Vbeta and 13 Jbeta primers. Data came from immunoSEQ multiplex PCR; TCRdb stores just in-frame clones and leaves some out. The repertoire holds under 200,000 clones, with approximately 85% as singletons. The specimen sequenced was PBMCs. These receptors were obtained from a girl aged 2-15 years in good health and CMV-seropositive.

The chain couples TRBV30 to TRBJ1-5; D unresolved. Trimming removed 2 bases from V and 6 bases from J, with 8 bases in between. The CDR3 has 12 residues. The germline V gene encodes CDR1 GTSNPN and CDR2 SVGIG (reference sequence). As DNA, the CDR3 is TGTGCCTGGAGTCAGTGGAGTCAGCCCCAGCATTTT. This gives the protein CAWSQWSQPQHF.

The rearrangement uses TRBV21-1 and TRBJ1-5; the table's D call, TRBD1, was not checked against the DNA. TRBV21-1 is a pseudogene segment. The CDR3 has 17 residues. The CDR3 DNA reads as TGTGCCAGCAGCCCCTCAAGGGCAGGGGGAAGCAATCAGCCCCAGCATTTT. Translation gives CASSPSRAGGSNQPQHF.

This clone was seen a single time. CDR3 protein: CASSPRQGFVPGNTIYF. CDR3 nucleotides: TGTGCCAGCAGCCCTAGACAGGGCTTTGTGCCTGGAAACACCATATATTTT. This chain uses TRBV27 with TRBJ1-3; 7 bases align to TRBD1. Looked up from germline, CDR1 is MNHEY and CDR2 is SMNVEV (reference sequence). J lost 2 bases, V lost 6 bases, and 13 bases had no gene match. This CDR3 has 17 amino acids.

The genes are TRBV15 and TRBJ2-7, with a weak D call TRBD1 (6 bases). Germline values: CDR1 LNHNV, CDR2 YYDKDF (reference sequence). The CDR3 consists of 14 residues. V lost 4 bases to trimming and J lost 5 bases, with 15 bases between them. As DNA, the CDR3 is TGTGCCACCAGCATGGCCAGGGGCCGTAACGAGCAGTACTTC. Its protein product is CATSMARGRNEQYF.

The rearrangement links TRBV30 to TRBJ1-2; TRBD1 matches at 7 bases. Germline loops: CDR1 GTSNPN, CDR2 SVGIG (reference sequence). The CDR3 is made up of 12 amino acids. V gave up 2 bases and J gave up 7 bases; unmatched junction bases: 4. CDR3 sequence: CAWSRGRVGYTF. The CDR3 DNA sequence: TGTGCCTGGAGTAGGGGGCGCGTTGGCTACACCTTC. Combining the CDR3 with reference TRBV30 and TRBJ1-2 gives the whole variable domain SQTIHQWPATLVQPVGSPLSLECTVEGTSNPNLYWYRQAAGRGLQLLFYSVGIGQISSEVPQNLSASRPQDRQFILSSKKLLLSDSGFYLCAWSRGRVGYTFGSGTRLTVV.

This clone was seen only a few times. V usage is TRBV29-1 and J usage is TRBJ2-7; no firm D call. Germline V gives CDR1 SQVTM, CDR2 ANQGSEA. V lost 0 bases, J lost 1 base, and 10 bases lay in between. This CDR3 has 14 amino acids. The CDR3 coding sequence is TGCAGCGTTGAAGAGGCTAGTCGTTCCTACGAGCAGTACTTC. Protein product: CSVEEASRSYEQYF.

The J gene is TRBJ1-1, the V gene TRBV30; TRBD1 agrees at 8 bases. CDR3 length: 14 residues. Germline assignment: CDR1 GTSNPN and CDR2 SVGIG (reference sequence). The trim removed 1 base at V and 6 bases at J, leaving 7 bases unmatched. The CDR3 nucleotides are TGTGCCTGGAGTGACCAGGACAGGGCACCTGAAGCTTTCTTT. This gives the protein CAWSDQDRAPEAFF.

Only a few counts were recorded for this clone. This rearrangement joins TRBV30 to TRBJ1-4; 8 positions agree with TRBD1. CDR3 length: 16 residues. V trimming: 5 bases; J trimming: 0 bases; junction bases outside the gene matches: 8. In germline, CDR1 is GTSNPN, CDR2 SVGIG (reference sequence). In nucleotides, the CDR3 is TGTGCCTGGGGACAGGGCGATTTTGCAACTAATGAAAAACTGTTTTTT. Translation: CAWGQGDFATNEKLFF.

This chain joins TRBV7-9 and TRBJ2-1; 10 nucleotides align to TRBD2. V gave up 3 bases and J gave up 8 bases; unmatched junction bases: 10. The CDR3 is made up of 16 amino acids. Germline V CDR1 and CDR2: SEHNR, FQNEAQ (reference sequence). The CDR3 region is CASSFLLAGKDDEQFF. As DNA, the CDR3 is TGTGCCAGCAGCTTCCTACTAGCGGGAAAAGACGATGAGCAGTTCTTC. Full variable domain (rest looked up from reference TRBV7-9 and TRBJ2-1): DTGVSQNPRHKITKRGQNVTFRCDPISEHNRLYWYRQTLGQGPEFLTYFQNEAQLEKSRLLSDRFSAERPKGSFSTLEIQRTEQGDSAMYLCASSFLLAGKDDEQFFGPGTRLTVL.

The rearrangement joins TRBV6-1 to TRBJ2-7; D possibly corresponds to TRBD1 (8 bases). Trimming pared 8 bases from V and 2 bases from J, leaving 16 bases between. Looked up from germline, CDR1 is MNHNS and CDR2 is SASEGT. The CDR3 is 14 amino acids. CDR3 bases: TGTGCCAGCTCAGGACAGGGAGGGCCCTACGAGCAGTACTTC. As protein: CASSGQGGPYEQYF.

This sequence joins TRBV6-1 and TRBJ1-1; possible D gene TRBD1, 6 bases. The germline V gene encodes CDR1 MNHNS and CDR2 SASEGT. CDR3 length equals 12 residues. The V end was cut by 9 bases, the J end by 1 base, with 9 bases between. CDR3 sequence (DNA): TGTGCCAGTAGGGGGGGGAACACTGAAGCTTTCTTT. Protein sequence: CASRGGNTEAFF.

The chain uses TRBV2 and TRBJ2-2; D is possibly TRBD2 (7 bases). There are 15 residues in the CDR3. Germline lookup yields CDR1 SNHLY and CDR2 FYNNEI. V lost 7 bases, J lost 5 bases, and 17 bases lay in between. DNA for the CDR3: TGTGCCAGCAATATCCAGGGAGGGGGGACCGGGGAGCTGTTTTTT. Translating gives CASNIQGGGTGELFF.

The rearrangement links TRBV5-1 to TRBJ1-2; D unresolved. The CDR3 runs to 19 residues. V was clipped by 0 bases and J by 4 bases, with 25 bases between them. Per germline, CDR1 SGHRS and CDR2 YFSETQ. The CDR3 loop reads CASSLDPFRRGPHSYGYTF. Here the CDR3 DNA reads TGCGCCAGCAGCTTGGATCCTTTTCGTAGAGGGCCTCACTCCTATGGCTACACCTTC. Using reference TRBV5-1 and TRBJ1-2 for the parts outside the CDR3, the full variable domain is KAGVTQTPRYLIKTRGQQVTLSCSPISGHRSVSWYQQTPGQGLQFLFEYFSETQRNKGNFPGRFSGRQFSNSRSEMNVSTLELGDSALYLCASSLDPFRRGPHSYGYTFGSGTRLTVV.

This chain connects TRBV5-1 to TRBJ1-1; D unclear. The V and J ends lost 4 bases and 5 bases respectively, with 15 bases between them. CDR3 length: 14 amino acids. Germline V gene lookup returns CDR1 SGHRS and CDR2 YFSETQ. The CDR3 DNA reads TGCGCCAGCAGCCCGGCGGGAGGAGGTACTGAAGCTTTCTTT. This sequence encodes CASSPAGGGTEAFF.

This chain uses TRBV28 with TRBJ1-2; D is unresolved. There are 12 residues in the CDR3. Germline values: CDR1 MDHEN, CDR2 SYDVKM. Trimming stripped 3 bases from V and 6 bases from J, with 8 bases between. For the CDR3, the DNA is TGTGCCAGCAGTTTTGGGCCAGATGGCTACACCTTC. Its protein product is CASSFGPDGYTF.

This chain uses TRBV5-1 with TRBJ1-2; D is undetermined. Germline lookup yields CDR1 SGHRS and CDR2 YFSETQ. The CDR3 sequence is 16 residues long. The ends were cut back, 0 bases at V and 0 bases at J, with 12 bases in the middle. The CDR3 nucleotides are TGCGCCAGCAGCTTGGTCGAGAACTACGCTAACTATGGCTACACCTTC. Its protein product is CASSLVENYANYGYTF.

The chain carries TRBV6-4 and TRBJ2-1; 10 positions match TRBD2. The CDR3 is made up of 17 amino acids. Looked up from germline, CDR1 is MRHNA and CDR2 is SNTAGT. J gave up 8 bases and V 0 bases, and 10 bases lay outside the gene matches. The CDR3: CASSDSYSSGSMDEQFF. DNA of the CDR3: TGTGCCAGCAGTGACTCTTACTCTAGCGGGAGTATGGATGAGCAGTTCTTC.

This chain connects TRBV5-8 to TRBJ2-2, with D perhaps TRBD2 (5 bases). Trimming took off 4 bases at V and 4 bases at J, with 14 bases between the two ends. Germline V CDR1 and CDR2: SGHTS, YDEGEE. CDR3 size: 15 residues. CDR3 region: CASSGLSWGTGELFF. The DNA for the CDR3 is TGTGCCAGCAGCGGACTGAGTTGGGGCACCGGGGAGCTGTTTTTT.

The V gene is TRBV18, the J gene TRBJ2-3; 11 bases align to TRBD2. Germline CDR1 is KGHSH and CDR2 is LQKENI. The length of the CDR3 is 13 residues. Germline trimming cut 7 bases from V and 5 bases from J; bases unmatched to any gene: 2. CDR3 DNA: TGTGCCAGCTATAGCGGGAGGGGAGATACGCAGTATTTT. It yields the protein CASYSGRGDTQYF. The variable domain in full, with the rest retrieved from reference TRBV18 and TRBJ2-3, is NAGVMQNPRHLVRRRGQEARLRCSPMKGHSHVYWYRQLPEEGLKFMVYLQKENIIDESGMPKERFSAEFPKEGPSILRIQQVVRGDSAAYFCASYSGRGDTQYFGPGTRLTVL.

The CDR3 sequence: CSFRDRGDTGELFF. The CDR3 coding sequence is TGCAGCTTTCGGGACAGGGGCGACACCGGGGAGCTGTTTTTT. This chain connects TRBV29-1 to TRBJ2-2, with 10 positions matching TRBD1. Germline assignment: CDR1 SQVTM and CDR2 ANQGSEA. V dropped 8 bases and J dropped 3; count of bases not matched to a gene: 6. The CDR3 is 14 amino acids.

The V and J genes are TRBV10-2 and TRBJ1-2; tentatively, D is TRBD1 (5 bases). This CDR3 comprises 13 residues. Germline-derived CDR1 and CDR2 are WSHSY and SAAADI. Trimming took off 2 bases at V and 4 bases at J, with 8 bases between the two ends. CDR3 sequence: CASSEPGLYGYTF. The CDR3 coding sequence is TGCGCCAGCAGTGAGCCAGGGCTCTATGGCTACACCTTC.

The rearrangement joins TRBV7-6 to TRBJ2-2, with TRBD1 matching over 8 bases. The V and J ends lost 4 bases and 5 bases, in that order; junction bases with no gene match: 9. The germline V gene encodes CDR1 SGHVS and CDR2 FNYEAQ. CDR3 length: 16 amino acids. CDR3 DNA: TGTGCCAGCAGCTCACTCTCAGGGGGCGGGACCGGGGAGCTGTTTTTT. Residues: CASSSLSGGGTGELFF.